The rows below give T cell receptor beta chains drawn from one sample of a study of early T cells in non-severe SARS-CoV-2 infection. TCRdb processed the 5' RACE reads anew with MiXCR; each CDR3 protein has one entry. The sample yields tens of thousands of distinct CDR3 sequences, less than 15% seen once. The sequencing input was whole blood. The receptors here all came from an adult who was a healthcare worker with PCR-confirmed SARS-CoV-2 infection or an uninfected control (not recorded which). Each CDR3 is given with its conserved first and last residue. Fields, in order: D gene, V gene, clone size, J gene, CDR3 DNA, CDR3 protein. The D gene is left open where the match is weak. Some rows mark clone size as missing; the rest say once, few, many or name a class of expanded clone.

D gene: -; V gene: TRBV6-2/TRBV6-3; clone size: -; J gene: TRBJ1-1; CDR3 DNA: TGTGCCAGCAGTTACTCTTACGGGAACACTGAAGCTTTCTTT; CDR3 protein: CASSYSYGNTEAFF
D gene: -; V gene: TRBV20-1; clone size: many; J gene: TRBJ2-1; CDR3 DNA: TGCAGTGGGGACGTCTTCTCCTACAATGAGCAGTTCTTC; CDR3 protein: CSGDVFSYNEQFF
D gene: -; V gene: TRBV6-5; clone size: -; J gene: TRBJ2-7; CDR3 DNA: TGTGCCAGCAGTGCGCGTGGACAGTTCTACGAGCAGTACTTC; CDR3 protein: CASSARGQFYEQYF
D gene: -; V gene: TRBV6-2/TRBV6-3; clone size: many; J gene: TRBJ2-7; CDR3 DNA: TGTGCCAGCAGTTACGGGGTAACCTACGAGCAGTACTTC; CDR3 protein: CASSYGVTYEQYF
D gene: -; V gene: TRBV5-5; clone size: few; J gene: TRBJ2-7; CDR3 DNA: TGTGCCAGCAGCCCCCGAGGTCAGTCCTACGAGCAGTACTTT; CDR3 protein: CASSPRGQSYEQYF
D gene: TRBD2; V gene: TRBV11-2; clone size: -; J gene: TRBJ2-2; CDR3 DNA: TGTGCCAGCAGCTTACCTAGCGGGGGGGCTGGAGGCGGGGAGCTGTTTTTT; CDR3 protein: CASSLPSGGAGGGELFF
D gene: TRBD1; V gene: TRBV29-1; clone size: -; J gene: TRBJ1-1; CDR3 DNA: TGCAGCTCTCGACAGGGGGATACTGAAGCTTTCTTT; CDR3 protein: CSSRQGDTEAFF
D gene: -; V gene: TRBV12-5; clone size: few; J gene: TRBJ2-3; CDR3 DNA: TGTGCTAGTGGTTTGGCCTACTCAGATACGCAGTATTTT; CDR3 protein: CASGLAYSDTQYF
D gene: TRBD1; V gene: TRBV5-1; clone size: -; J gene: TRBJ2-3; CDR3 DNA: TGCGCCAGCAGCTTGCGACAGGGGGGAGGAGATACGCAGTATTTT; CDR3 protein: CASSLRQGGGDTQYF
D gene: TRBD1; V gene: TRBV14; clone size: many; J gene: TRBJ2-7; CDR3 DNA: TGTGCCAGCAGCGCTCAGGGGGCGATTGGCTACGAGCAGTACTTC; CDR3 protein: CASSAQGAIGYEQYF
D gene: -; V gene: TRBV24-1; clone size: -; J gene: TRBJ2-1; CDR3 DNA: TGTGCCACCAGTGATTTCGACGAAGCCATCGATGAGCAGTTCTTC; CDR3 protein: CATSDFDEAIDEQFF
D gene: TRBD1; V gene: TRBV4-2; clone size: many; J gene: TRBJ1-5; CDR3 DNA: TGTGCCAGCAGCCAACCCGGCCCCTCTGGGACAGGACTTTATAGCAATCAGCCCCAGCATTTT; CDR3 protein: CASSQPGPSGTGLYSNQPQHF
D gene: TRBD1; V gene: TRBV27; clone size: few; J gene: TRBJ2-2; CDR3 DNA: TGTGCCAGCAGTTTTGGACAGGCCACCGGGGAGCTGTTTTTT; CDR3 protein: CASSFGQATGELFF
D gene: TRBD2; V gene: TRBV7-6; clone size: -; J gene: TRBJ2-5; CDR3 DNA: TGTGCCAGCAGCCCACTAGCGGGGCGGGAGACCCAGTACTTC; CDR3 protein: CASSPLAGRETQYF
D gene: TRBD2; V gene: TRBV7-9; clone size: -; J gene: TRBJ2-7; CDR3 DNA: TGTGCCAGCAGCTGGACTAGCGCCGAGCAGTACTTC; CDR3 protein: CASSWTSAEQYF
D gene: TRBD1; V gene: TRBV29-1; clone size: -; J gene: TRBJ2-1; CDR3 DNA: TGCAGCGTTGATGACAGGGTGCATGAGCAGTTCTTC; CDR3 protein: CSVDDRVHEQFF
D gene: -; V gene: TRBV29-1; clone size: many; J gene: TRBJ2-2; CDR3 DNA: TGCAGCGTTGATAAGGCACTGAGCACCGGGGAGCTGTTTTTT; CDR3 protein: CSVDKALSTGELFF
D gene: -; V gene: TRBV5-1; clone size: -; J gene: TRBJ2-7; CDR3 DNA: TGCGCCAGCAGCCCCCCCCCAACCATCAGCGGCGAGCAGTACTTC; CDR3 protein: CASSPPPTISGEQYF
D gene: -; V gene: TRBV12-5; clone size: -; J gene: TRBJ2-1; CDR3 DNA: TGTGCTAGTGCCCCGACAGAATACAATGAGCAGTTCTTC; CDR3 protein: CASAPTEYNEQFF
D gene: -; V gene: TRBV3-1; clone size: -; J gene: TRBJ1-2; CDR3 DNA: TGTGCCAGCAGCCAAGACGGGGGGTACCTTAACTATGGCTACACCTTC; CDR3 protein: CASSQDGGYLNYGYTF
D gene: -; V gene: TRBV2; clone size: -; J gene: TRBJ1-1; CDR3 DNA: TGTGCCAGCACCCAGGCGGGGGCTGAAGCTTTCTTT; CDR3 protein: CASTQAGAEAFF
D gene: -; V gene: TRBV4-2; clone size: few; J gene: TRBJ1-4; CDR3 DNA: TGTGCCAGCAGCCAGCACGGGGACCAACTGTTTTTT; CDR3 protein: CASSQHGDQLFF
D gene: -; V gene: TRBV3-1; clone size: many; J gene: TRBJ2-3; CDR3 DNA: TGTGCCAGCAGACAATCTATAAAATCCGACAGGACAAACGTAGATACGCAGTATTTT; CDR3 protein: CASRQSIKSDRTNVDTQYF
D gene: TRBD2; V gene: TRBV20-1; clone size: few; J gene: TRBJ2-2; CDR3 DNA: TGCAGTGCTAGAGGGGTAGCGGGGGCTGCGAACACCGGGGAGCTGTTTTTT; CDR3 protein: CSARGVAGAANTGELFF
D gene: -; V gene: TRBV29-1; clone size: -; J gene: TRBJ2-7; CDR3 DNA: TGCAGCGTCACTCCCGTAGGAACCCCTTACGAGCAGTACTTC; CDR3 protein: CSVTPVGTPYEQYF
D gene: -; V gene: TRBV11-2; clone size: few; J gene: TRBJ1-1; CDR3 DNA: TGTGCCAGCAGGCCCCTCGGGGGGTTGTTCACTGAAGCTTTCTTT; CDR3 protein: CASRPLGGLFTEAFF
D gene: -; V gene: TRBV5-1; clone size: -; J gene: TRBJ2-5; CDR3 DNA: TGCGCCAGCAGCCTGGAGACTAGTCTTGGAGAGACCCAGTACTTC; CDR3 protein: CASSLETSLGETQYF
D gene: -; V gene: TRBV6-1; clone size: few; J gene: TRBJ2-7; CDR3 DNA: TGTGCGAGCCATGACCCAGCGGGCCGGGGGTACGAGCAGTACTTC; CDR3 protein: CASHDPAGRGYEQYF
D gene: -; V gene: TRBV29-1; clone size: -; J gene: TRBJ1-4; CDR3 DNA: TGCAGCGTTGATGTTAGCAGAGGCTCCGGAGAAAAACTGTTTTTT; CDR3 protein: CSVDVSRGSGEKLFF
D gene: -; V gene: TRBV12-3/TRBV12-4; clone size: -; J gene: TRBJ1-1; CDR3 DNA: TGTGCCAGCACCTTTTCAAAGAACACTGAAGCTTTCTTT; CDR3 protein: CASTFSKNTEAFF
D gene: -; V gene: TRBV28; clone size: -; J gene: TRBJ2-7; CDR3 DNA: TGTGCCAGCAGTTTCCCGCCCTCCTACGAGCAGTACTTC; CDR3 protein: CASSFPPSYEQYF
D gene: TRBD1; V gene: TRBV6-1; clone size: -; J gene: TRBJ2-7; CDR3 DNA: TGTGCCAGCAGTGAGGACAGGGCCTACGAGCAGTACTTC; CDR3 protein: CASSEDRAYEQYF
D gene: -; V gene: TRBV28; clone size: few; J gene: TRBJ2-3; CDR3 DNA: TGTGCCAGCAGTTTCTCAGGGGCTTTGTTCACAGATACGCAGTATTTT; CDR3 protein: CASSFSGALFTDTQYF
D gene: TRBD2; V gene: TRBV20-1; clone size: -; J gene: TRBJ2-7; CDR3 DNA: TGCAGTGCTAAGAGCGGGGGATTCCCCTACGAGCAGTACTTC; CDR3 protein: CSAKSGGFPYEQYF
D gene: -; V gene: TRBV5-6; clone size: -; J gene: TRBJ2-7; CDR3 DNA: TGTGCCAGCAGCTTGGCCGGTCTAGGAGCCTACGAGCAGTACTTC; CDR3 protein: CASSLAGLGAYEQYF
D gene: -; V gene: TRBV28; clone size: -; J gene: TRBJ1-1; CDR3 DNA: TGTGCCAGCAGTTTATCTCCTACTGAAGCTTTCTTT; CDR3 protein: CASSLSPTEAFF
D gene: -; V gene: TRBV5-6; clone size: few; J gene: TRBJ1-1; CDR3 DNA: TGTGCCAGCAGCCGACGGTATGTCCGCACTGAAGCTTTCTTT; CDR3 protein: CASSRRYVRTEAFF